This T cell receptor beta chain originates from a study of blood T cell repertoires in COVID-19. In its sample, this clone was seen once. Original handling: Reference gene primer amplification gave nucleated cell count estimates. Generated by immunoSEQ multiplex PCR, the TCRdb table keeps only in-frame clones and is missing some. The V and J calls and clone size were taken over from that table, and D and trimming were inferred from the DNA. Of 650,000 to 800,000 clones listed, about nine tenths are singletons. Material for sequencing was peripheral blood. This sequence originates from a woman between 18 and 29 years old with acute or convalescent COVID-19.

CDR3 in DNA: TGTGCCAGCAGCTCTAGCGGACGGCGCTATGGCTACACCTTC. This encodes CASSSSGRRYGYTF. This chain joins TRBV5-4 and TRBJ1-2; D remains ambiguous. The V end lost 3 bases, the J end lost 4 bases, and 13 bases lay between the germline ends. From germline, CDR1 is SGHNT and CDR2 YYREEE (reference sequence). This CDR3 is 14 amino acids long.